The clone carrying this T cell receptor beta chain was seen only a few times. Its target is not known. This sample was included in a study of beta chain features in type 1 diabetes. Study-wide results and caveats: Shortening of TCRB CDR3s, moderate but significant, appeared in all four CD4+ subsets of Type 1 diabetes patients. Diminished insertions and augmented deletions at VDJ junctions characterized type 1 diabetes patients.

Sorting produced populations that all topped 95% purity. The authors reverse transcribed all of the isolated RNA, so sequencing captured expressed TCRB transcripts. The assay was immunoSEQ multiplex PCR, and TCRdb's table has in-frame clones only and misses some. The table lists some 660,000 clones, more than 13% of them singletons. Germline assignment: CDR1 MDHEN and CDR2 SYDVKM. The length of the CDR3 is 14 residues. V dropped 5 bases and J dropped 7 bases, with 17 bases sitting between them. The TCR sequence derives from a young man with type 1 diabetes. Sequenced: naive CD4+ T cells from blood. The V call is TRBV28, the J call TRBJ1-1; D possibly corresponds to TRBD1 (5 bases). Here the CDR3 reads CASSLDRAPFEAFF. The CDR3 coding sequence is TGTGCCAGCAGTCTCGACAGAGCGCCTTTTGAAGCTTTCTTT.